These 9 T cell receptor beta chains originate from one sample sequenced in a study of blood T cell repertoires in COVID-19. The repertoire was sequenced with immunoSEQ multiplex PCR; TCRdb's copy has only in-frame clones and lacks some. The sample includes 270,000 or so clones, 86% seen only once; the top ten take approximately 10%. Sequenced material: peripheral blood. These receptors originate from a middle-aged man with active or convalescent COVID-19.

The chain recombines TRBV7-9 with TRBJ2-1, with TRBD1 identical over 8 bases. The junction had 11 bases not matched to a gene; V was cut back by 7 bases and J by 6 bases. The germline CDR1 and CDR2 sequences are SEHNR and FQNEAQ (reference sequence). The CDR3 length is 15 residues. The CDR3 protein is CASTFGQGEGNEQFF. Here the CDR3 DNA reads TGTGCCAGCACCTTCGGACAGGGTGAGGGCAATGAGCAGTTCTTC.

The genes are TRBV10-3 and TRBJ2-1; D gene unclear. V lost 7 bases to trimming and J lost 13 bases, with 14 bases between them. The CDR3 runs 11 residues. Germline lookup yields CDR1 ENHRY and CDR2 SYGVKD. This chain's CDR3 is CAIMSEKAQFF. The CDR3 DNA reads TGTGCCATCATGAGCGAAAAGGCACAGTTCTTC.

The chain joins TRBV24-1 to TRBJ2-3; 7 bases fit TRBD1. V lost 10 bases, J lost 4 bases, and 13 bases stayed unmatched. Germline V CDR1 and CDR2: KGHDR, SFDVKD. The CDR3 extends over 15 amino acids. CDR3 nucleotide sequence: TGTGCCACTGGAGCCGGGACAGCTTATGCAGATACGCAGTATTTT. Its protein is CATGAGTAYADTQYF.

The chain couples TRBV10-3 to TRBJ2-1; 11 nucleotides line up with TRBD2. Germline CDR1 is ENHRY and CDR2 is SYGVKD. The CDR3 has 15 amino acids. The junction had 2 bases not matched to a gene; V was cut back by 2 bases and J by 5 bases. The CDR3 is CAISERGLADNEQFF. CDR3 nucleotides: TGTGCCATCAGTGAGCGGGGACTAGCGGACAATGAGCAGTTCTTC.

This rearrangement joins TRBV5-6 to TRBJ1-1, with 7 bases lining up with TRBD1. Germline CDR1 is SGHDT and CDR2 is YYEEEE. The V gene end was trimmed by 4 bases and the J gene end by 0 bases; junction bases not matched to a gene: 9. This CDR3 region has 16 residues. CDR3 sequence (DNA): TGTGCCAGCAGCGTGGGACAGCTGATCATGAACACTGAAGCTTTCTTT. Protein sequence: CASSVGQLIMNTEAFF.

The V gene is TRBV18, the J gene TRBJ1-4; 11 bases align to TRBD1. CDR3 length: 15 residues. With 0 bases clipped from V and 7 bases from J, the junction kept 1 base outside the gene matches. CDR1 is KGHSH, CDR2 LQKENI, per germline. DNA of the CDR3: TGTGCCAGCTCACCACCGGGACAGGGGGGTGAAAAACTGTTTTTT. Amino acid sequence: CASSPPGQGGEKLFF.

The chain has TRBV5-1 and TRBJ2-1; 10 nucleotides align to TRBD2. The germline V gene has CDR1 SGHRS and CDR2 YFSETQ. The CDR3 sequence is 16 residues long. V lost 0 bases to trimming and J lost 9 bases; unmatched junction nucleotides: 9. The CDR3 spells CASSLGASGRGGEQFF. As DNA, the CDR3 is TGCGCCAGCAGCTTGGGTGCTAGCGGGAGAGGAGGTGAGCAGTTCTTC. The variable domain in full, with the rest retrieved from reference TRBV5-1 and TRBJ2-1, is KAGVTQTPRYLIKTRGQQVTLSCSPISGHRSVSWYQQTPGQGLQFLFEYFSETQRNKGNFPGRFSGRQFSNSRSEMNVSTLELGDSALYLCASSLGASGRGGEQFFGPGTRLTVL.

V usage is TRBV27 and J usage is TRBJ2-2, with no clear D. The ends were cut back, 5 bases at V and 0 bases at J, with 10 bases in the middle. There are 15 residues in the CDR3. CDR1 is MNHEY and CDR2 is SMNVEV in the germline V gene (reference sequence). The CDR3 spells CASSQYRANTGELFF. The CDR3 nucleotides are TGTGCCAGCAGTCAGTACAGAGCGAACACCGGGGAGCTGTTTTTT.

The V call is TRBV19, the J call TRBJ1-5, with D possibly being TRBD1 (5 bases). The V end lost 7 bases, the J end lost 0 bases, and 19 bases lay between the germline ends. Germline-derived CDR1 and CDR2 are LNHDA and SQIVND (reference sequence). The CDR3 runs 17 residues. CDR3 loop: CASTLDGGVISNQPQHF. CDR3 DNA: TGTGCCAGTACCCTCGACGGGGGGGTAATTAGCAATCAGCCCCAGCATTTT.